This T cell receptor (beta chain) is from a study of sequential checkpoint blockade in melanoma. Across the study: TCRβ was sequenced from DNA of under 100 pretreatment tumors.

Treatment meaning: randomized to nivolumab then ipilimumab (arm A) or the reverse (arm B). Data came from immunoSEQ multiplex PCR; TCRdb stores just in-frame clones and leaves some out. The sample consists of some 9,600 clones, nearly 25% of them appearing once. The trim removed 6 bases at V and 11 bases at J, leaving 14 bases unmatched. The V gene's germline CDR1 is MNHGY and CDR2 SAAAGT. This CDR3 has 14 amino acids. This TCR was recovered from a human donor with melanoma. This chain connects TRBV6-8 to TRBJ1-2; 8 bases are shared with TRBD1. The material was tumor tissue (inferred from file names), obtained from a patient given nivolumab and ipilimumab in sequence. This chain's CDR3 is CASSRDPGQASYTF. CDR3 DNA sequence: TGTGCCAGCAGCCGAGACCCGGGACAGGCATCATACACCTTC.